A selection of T cell receptor beta chains follows, all from one sample in a study of blood T cell repertoires in COVID-19. Libraries were prepared by immunoSEQ multiplex PCR; TCRdb keeps only in-frame clonotypes and omits some of them. Of roughly 200,000 clones listed, 80% to 85% are singletons. The sequenced sample consisted of peripheral blood. The receptors were gathered from a man in his fifties with active or convalescent COVID-19. CDR3s include the opening cysteine and the closing phenylalanine or tryptophan. The D gene is left open where the match is weak. Not all rows give a size; the values are once, few, many and, for expanded clones, a class.

j_call v_call d_call clone_size cdr3_length cdr3_nt cdr3_aa
TRBJ2-2 TRBV7-6 TRBD2 NA 18 TGTGCCAGCAGCTCACTAGCGGGGCTCCGGACGAACACCGGGGAGCTGTTTTTT CASSSLAGLRTNTGELFF
TRBJ1-2 TRBV30 NA NA 13 TGTGCCTGGGTGGACAGCCCCGCCTATGGCTACACCTTC CAWVDSPAYGYTF
TRBJ1-2 TRBV4-1 TRBD1 NA 15 TGCGCCAGCAGCCCCCCCGGACAGGAAACCTATGGCTACACCTTC CASSPPGQETYGYTF
TRBJ2-3 TRBV4-1 TRBD2 NA 14 TGCGCCAGCAGCCCTGGCGGGGGGGCAGATACGCAGTATTTT CASSPGGGADTQYF
TRBJ1-5 TRBV5-6 NA NA 14 TGTGCCAGCAGCTTGGCAGTTAGCAATCAGCCCCAGCATTTT CASSLAVSNQPQHF
TRBJ2-3 TRBV15 TRBD1 NA 17 TGTGCCACCAGCAGGGCCACAGGGGGGCCTAGCACAGATACGCAGTATTTT CATSRATGGPSTDTQYF
TRBJ1-5 TRBV29-1 TRBD1 NA 15 TGCAGCGTTGCCGCCGGGACAGGGAGGAATCAGCCCCAGCATTTT CSVAAGTGRNQPQHF
TRBJ1-3 TRBV3-1/TRBV3-2 NA few 18 TGTGCCAGCAGCCAAATTACCGGGCAGGGTATTTACGGAAACACCATATATTTT CASSQITGQGIYGNTIYF
TRBJ1-2 TRBV28 TRBD1 few 15 TGTGCCAGCAGTTCCCGGGACAGGGGATTGAGTGGCTACACCTTC CASSSRDRGLSGYTF
TRBJ1-4 TRBV28 TRBD1 many 16 TGTGCCACCGCCCGGGACAGGGGGAGATATAATGAAAAACTGTTTTTT CATARDRGRYNEKLFF
TRBJ1-1 TRBV4-2 TRBD1 NA 15 TGTGCCAGCAGCCAGCAGGGGGCCCTGGCCACTGAAGCTTTCTTT CASSQQGALATEAFF
TRBJ1-2 TRBV3-1/TRBV3-2 NA many 13 TGTGCCAGCAGCCAAGAACAGTTCTATGGCTACACCTTC CASSQEQFYGYTF
TRBJ1-2 TRBV2 TRBD1 once 13 TGTGCCAGCAGCGAGGACAGGGGGCGAGGCTACACCTTC CASSEDRGRGYTF
TRBJ2-1 TRBV5-1 NA NA 14 TGCGCCAGCAGGGTCGAGGCGTCCTACAATGAGCAGTTCTTC CASRVEASYNEQFF
TRBJ1-3 TRBV2 NA NA 13 TGTGCCAGCAACGGACAGTCTGGAAACACCATATATTTT CASNGQSGNTIYF
TRBJ2-5 TRBV28 TRBD2 NA 16 TGTGCCAGCAGTAGTCCCGGGACTAGCGGGGTCGGGACCCAGTACTTC CASSSPGTSGVGTQYF
TRBJ2-7 TRBV18 NA NA 15 TGTGCCAGCTCAACTATAGGGGGGGGCGAATACGAGCAGTACTTC CASSTIGGGEYEQYF
TRBJ2-5 TRBV7-6 TRBD2 NA 14 TGTGCCAGCAGTGGGGCGGGGGGACAAGAGACCCAGTACTTC CASSGAGGQETQYF
TRBJ1-2 TRBV18 TRBD1 NA 16 TGTGCCAGCTCAACATTGGACAGGGAGGGATCGAATGGCTACACCTTC CASSTLDREGSNGYTF
TRBJ2-3 TRBV7-2 NA NA 14 TGTGCCAGCAGCATGAGAGCCGACACAGATACGCAGTATTTT CASSMRADTDTQYF
TRBJ1-2 TRBV19 NA many 16 TGTGCCAGTAGGGTCGGCAGCGGCTTCACCAACTATGGCTACACCTTC CASRVGSGFTNYGYTF
TRBJ2-5 TRBV18 NA NA 13 TGTGCCAGCTCACCGGGGCAGAAAGAGACCCAGTACTTC CASSPGQKETQYF
TRBJ2-1 TRBV4-2 TRBD1 NA 16 TGTGCCAGCAGCCAAGCAATGGGACAGAGGGGAAATGAGCAGTTCTTC CASSQAMGQRGNEQFF
TRBJ2-3 TRBV27 TRBD2 NA 17 TGTGCCAGCAGTTTTTATGGGCTAGCGGGGGGGAAAGATACGCAGTATTTT CASSFYGLAGGKDTQYF
TRBJ1-2 TRBV4-3 TRBD1 NA 15 TGCGCCAGCAGCCAGATGGGACAGGGGGCTTATGGCTACACCTTC CASSQMGQGAYGYTF
TRBJ2-5 TRBV28 TRBD2 NA 16 TGTGCCAGCATCCCCCATCTGACGGGGGGTCAAGAGACCCAGTACTTC CASIPHLTGGQETQYF
TRBJ1-1 TRBV2 NA NA 11 TGTGCCAGCAGTCCCCTTACTGAAGCTTTCTTT CASSPLTEAFF
TRBJ2-7 TRBV11-3 NA NA 13 TGTGCCAGCAGCTTGGGGCGACGGGACGAGCAGTACTTC CASSLGRRDEQYF
TRBJ1-5 TRBV30 TRBD1 NA 14 TGTGCCTGGAGTACAGGGGATAGCAATCAGCCCCAGCATTTT CAWSTGDSNQPQHF
TRBJ2-2 TRBV24-1 NA NA 15 TGTGCCACCAACCCCGGCGGGACAGCCACCGGGGAGCTGTTTTTT CATNPGGTATGELFF
TRBJ2-3 TRBV30 NA NA 13 TGTGCCTGGAACGGGGGAGACACAGATACGCAGTATTTT CAWNGGDTDTQYF
TRBJ2-7 TRBV7-9 TRBD1 NA 15 TGTGCCAGCAGCTTAGTAGCAGGGGGATCCTACGAGCAGTACTTC CASSLVAGGSYEQYF
TRBJ1-5 TRBV7-8 TRBD1 NA 14 TGTGCCAGCAGCTTAGCTAGACAGGGTCAGCCCCAGCATTTT CASSLARQGQPQHF
TRBJ2-5 TRBV6-5 NA NA 15 TGTGCCAGCAGTCTGGAGGGGGGGGTATGGGAGACCCAGTACTTC CASSLEGGVWETQYF
TRBJ2-3 TRBV27 NA NA 15 TGTGCCAGCAGTTCCGGGACATTCCTAACAGATACGCAGTATTTT CASSSGTFLTDTQYF
TRBJ2-2 TRBV7-8 NA NA 16 TGTGCCAGCAGCTTAGCGTCCGGCAGGGGGGCCGGGGAGCTGTTTTTT CASSLASGRGAGELFF
TRBJ1-2 TRBV7-2 TRBD1 few 14 TGTGCCAGCAGCTGGGGACAGGGTGTAGAGGGCTACACCTTC CASSWGQGVEGYTF
TRBJ2-7 TRBV9 NA NA 13 TGTGCCAGCAATAGAGACAGCTCCTACGAGCAGTACTTC CASNRDSSYEQYF
TRBJ1-6 TRBV9 TRBD1 NA 15 TGTGCCAGCAGCGTAGAGACAGGGGGACACTCACCCCTCCACTTT CASSVETGGHSPLHF
TRBJ1-2 TRBV25-1 NA NA 11 TGTGCCAGCAGTCCAGGATATGGCTACACCTTC CASSPGYGYTF
TRBJ2-7 TRBV5-1 NA NA 15 TGCGCCAGCAGCTTGGTAAGGTATCAGGGCTACGAGCAGTACTTC CASSLVRYQGYEQYF
TRBJ1-5 TRBV7-2 NA NA 17 TGTGCCAGCACGCCCGACCTGGCGGGGTATAGCAATCAGCCCCAGCATTTT CASTPDLAGYSNQPQHF
TRBJ1-3 TRBV5-8 NA NA 16 TGTGCCAGCACCAAACGAAGGACAGTCTCTGGAAACACCATATATTTT CASTKRRTVSGNTIYF
TRBJ1-4 TRBV11-2 NA NA 12 TGTGCCAGCAGCCGGCCTAGGGAAAAACTGTTTTTT CASSRPREKLFF
TRBJ2-2 TRBV7-8 TRBD1 NA 17 TGTGCCAGCAGCTTAGGATGGAACAGGGGGCACACCGGGGAGCTGTTTTTT CASSLGWNRGHTGELFF
TRBJ1-1 TRBV29-1 NA once 14 TGCAGCGTTGAACCCGGAGGGAGGGACACTGAAGCTTTCTTT CSVEPGGRDTEAFF
TRBJ1-5 TRBV2 TRBD1 once 17 TGTGCCAGCAGTGAATCGTCAGGGGGCACAGGCAATCAGCCCCAGCATTTT CASSESSGGTGNQPQHF
TRBJ2-3 TRBV30 NA NA 14 TGTGCCACCCAGACAGGTTCGCCCACAGATACGCAGTATTTT CATQTGSPTDTQYF
TRBJ1-3 TRBV6-6 NA NA 15 TGTGCCAGCAGTTCCGACGTTCGGCAGGGGAACACCATATATTTT CASSSDVRQGNTIYF
TRBJ2-3 TRBV9 TRBD1 NA 17 TGTGCCAGCAGCGTAGAAGGGGGCACGACCATCACAGATACGCAGTATTTT CASSVEGGTTITDTQYF
TRBJ1-1 TRBV9 NA NA 15 TGTGCCAGCAGCTTATCGACGGTGGAGGACACTGAAGCTTTCTTT CASSLSTVEDTEAFF